This T cell receptor (beta chain) was observed in a study of T cells of healthy individuals. A single record per CDR3 protein comes from TCRdb applying MiXCR to the 5' RACE reads. The sample carries 60,000 to 75,000 distinct CDR3 sequences, 15% to 20% recorded once. CDR3 length: 15 amino acids. Germline V gene sequence: CDR1 MDHEN, CDR2 SYDVKM. The V end lost 3 bases, the J end lost 6 bases, and 18 bases lay between the germline ends. The chain combines TRBV28 with TRBJ2-7; tentatively, D is TRBD2 (6 bases). The sequence came from a human donor in good health. CDR3 sequence reads: CASSFSSGEIGEQYF. CDR3 nucleotides: TGTGCCAGCAGTTTTTCCTCGGGAGAGATCGGCGAGCAGTACTTC.